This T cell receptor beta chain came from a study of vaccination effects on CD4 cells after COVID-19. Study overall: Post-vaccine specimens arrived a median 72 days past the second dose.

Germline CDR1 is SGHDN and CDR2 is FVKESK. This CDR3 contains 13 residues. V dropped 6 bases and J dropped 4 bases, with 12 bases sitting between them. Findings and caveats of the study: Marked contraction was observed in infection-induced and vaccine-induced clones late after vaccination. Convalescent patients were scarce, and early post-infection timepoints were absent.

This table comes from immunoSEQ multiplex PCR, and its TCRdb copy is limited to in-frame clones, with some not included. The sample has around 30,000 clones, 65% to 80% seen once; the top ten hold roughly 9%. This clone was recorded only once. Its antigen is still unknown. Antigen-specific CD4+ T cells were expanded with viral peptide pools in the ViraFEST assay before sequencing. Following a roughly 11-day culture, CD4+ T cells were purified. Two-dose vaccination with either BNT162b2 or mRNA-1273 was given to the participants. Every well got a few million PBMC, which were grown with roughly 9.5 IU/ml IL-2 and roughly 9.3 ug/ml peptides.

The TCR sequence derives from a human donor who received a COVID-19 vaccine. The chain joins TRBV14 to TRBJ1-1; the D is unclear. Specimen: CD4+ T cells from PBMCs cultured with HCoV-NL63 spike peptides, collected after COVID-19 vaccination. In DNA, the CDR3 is TGTGCCAGCAGACTAGGATGGAGCACTGAAGCTTTCTTT. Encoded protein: CASRLGWSTEAFF.